Sequencing of this TCR beta chain was carried out in a study of cytomegalovirus exposure and HLA in healthy donors. Regarding the study as a whole: In a later analysis, V- and J-gene trimming of beta chains associated with a DCLRE1C missense variant, replicated independently. Usually a TCR sequence was rare, but some public TCRs were found in many donors. Several V segments, TRBV6-2 and TRBV6-3 among them, could not be told apart and were dropped. A few CMV-associated chains were confirmed in vitro to be specific for CMV antigens.

To note about this clone: Its antigen remains unknown.

The PCR was carried out with 60 Vbeta primers and 13 Jbeta primers. This table comes from immunoSEQ multiplex PCR, and its TCRdb copy is limited to in-frame clones, with some not included. The sample holds 150,000 or so clones. Germline V CDR1 and CDR2: MRHNA, SNTAGT. Trimming shortened V by 3 bases and J by 6 bases, and 9 bases separated the two germline ends. The CDR3 has 13 residues. Sequencing was done on a sample of PBMCs. The sequence came from a woman in her forties or fifties in good health and CMV-seronegative. This rearrangement joins TRBV6-4 to TRBJ1-5; D not certain. The CDR3 DNA follows: TGTGCCAGCAGTGAATCAGGATTTCAGCCCCAGCATTTT. Amino acid sequence: CASSESGFQPQHF.